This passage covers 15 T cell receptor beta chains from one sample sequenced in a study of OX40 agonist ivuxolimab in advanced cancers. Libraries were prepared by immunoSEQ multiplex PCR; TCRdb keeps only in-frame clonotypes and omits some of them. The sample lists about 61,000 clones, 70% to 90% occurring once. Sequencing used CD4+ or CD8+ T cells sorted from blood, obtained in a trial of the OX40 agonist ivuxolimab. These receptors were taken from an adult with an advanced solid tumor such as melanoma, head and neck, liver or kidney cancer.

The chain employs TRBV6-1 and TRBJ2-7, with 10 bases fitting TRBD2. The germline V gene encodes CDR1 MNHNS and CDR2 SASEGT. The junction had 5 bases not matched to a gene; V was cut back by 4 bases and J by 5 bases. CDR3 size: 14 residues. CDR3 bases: TGTGCCAGCAGTGGAGCGGGGGGGAAAGACGAGCAGTACTTC. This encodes CASSGAGGKDEQYF.

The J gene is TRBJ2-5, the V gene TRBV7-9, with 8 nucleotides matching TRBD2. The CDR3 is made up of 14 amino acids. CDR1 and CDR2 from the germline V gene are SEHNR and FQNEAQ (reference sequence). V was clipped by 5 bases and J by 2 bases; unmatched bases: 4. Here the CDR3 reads CASSHGLAQETQYF. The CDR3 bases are TGTGCCAGCAGCCACGGACTAGCACAAGAGACCCAGTACTTC. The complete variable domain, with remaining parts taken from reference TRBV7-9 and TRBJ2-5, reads DTGVSQNPRHKITKRGQNVTFRCDPISEHNRLYWYRQTLGQGPEFLTYFQNEAQLEKSRLLSDRFSAERPKGSFSTLEIQRTEQGDSAMYLCASSHGLAQETQYFGPGTRLLVL.

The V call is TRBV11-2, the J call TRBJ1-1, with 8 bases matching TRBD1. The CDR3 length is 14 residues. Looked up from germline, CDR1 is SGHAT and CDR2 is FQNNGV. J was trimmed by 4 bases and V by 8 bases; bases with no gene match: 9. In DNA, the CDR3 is TGTGCCAGCGGACTACAGGGGGGGGTCACTGAAGCTTTCTTT. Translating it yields CASGLQGGVTEAFF. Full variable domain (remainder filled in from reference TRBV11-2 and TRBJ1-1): EAGVAQSPRYKIIEKRQSVAFWCNPISGHATLYWYQQILGQGPKLLIQFQNNGVVDDSQLPKDRFSAERLKGVDSTLKIQPAKLEDSAVYLCASGLQGGVTEAFFGQGTRLTVV.

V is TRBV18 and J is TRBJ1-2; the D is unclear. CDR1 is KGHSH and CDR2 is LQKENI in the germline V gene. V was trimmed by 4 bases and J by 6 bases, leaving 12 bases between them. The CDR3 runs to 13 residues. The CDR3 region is CASSRNRGDGYTF. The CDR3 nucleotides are TGTGCCAGCTCACGTAACCGCGGGGATGGCTACACCTTC.

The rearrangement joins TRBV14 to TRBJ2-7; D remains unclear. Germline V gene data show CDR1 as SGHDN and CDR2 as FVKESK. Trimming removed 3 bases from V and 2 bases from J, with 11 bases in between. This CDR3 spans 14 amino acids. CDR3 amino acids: CASSQAVGPYEQYF. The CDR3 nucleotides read TGTGCCAGCAGCCAGGCCGTAGGTCCCTACGAGCAGTACTTC.

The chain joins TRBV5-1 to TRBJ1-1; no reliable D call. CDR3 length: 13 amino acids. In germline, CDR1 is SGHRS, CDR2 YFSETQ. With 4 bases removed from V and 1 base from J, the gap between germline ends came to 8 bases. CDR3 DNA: TGCGCCAGCAGCGTGGACCCGAACACTGAAGCTTTCTTT. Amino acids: CASSVDPNTEAFF. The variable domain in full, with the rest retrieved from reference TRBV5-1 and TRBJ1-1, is KAGVTQTPRYLIKTRGQQVTLSCSPISGHRSVSWYQQTPGQGLQFLFEYFSETQRNKGNFPGRFSGRQFSNSRSEMNVSTLELGDSALYLCASSVDPNTEAFFGQGTRLTVV.

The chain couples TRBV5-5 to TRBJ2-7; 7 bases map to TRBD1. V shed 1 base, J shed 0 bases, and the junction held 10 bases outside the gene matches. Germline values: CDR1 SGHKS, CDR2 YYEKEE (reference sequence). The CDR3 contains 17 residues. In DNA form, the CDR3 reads TGTGCCAGCAGCTTGTGGGGCCAGGGACAGCCCTCCTACGAGCAGTACTTC. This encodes CASSLWGQGQPSYEQYF.

CDR3 sequence: CASSYRGQSPLHF. DNA of the CDR3: TGTGCCAGCAGTTACAGGGGCCAGTCACCCCTCCACTTT. The V and J genes are TRBV6-5 and TRBJ1-6, with a possible D match to TRBD1 (5 bases). Trimming left V 2 bases short and J 10 bases short, with 9 bases between. The length of the CDR3 is 13 residues. CDR1 and CDR2 (germline): MNHEY, SVGAGI.

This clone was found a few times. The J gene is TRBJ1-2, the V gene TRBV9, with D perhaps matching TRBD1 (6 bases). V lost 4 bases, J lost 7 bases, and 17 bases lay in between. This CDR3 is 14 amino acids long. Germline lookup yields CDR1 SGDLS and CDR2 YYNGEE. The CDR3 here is CASSTTTGTGGYTF. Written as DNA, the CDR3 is TGTGCCAGCAGCACTACTACAGGGACTGGTGGCTACACCTTC.

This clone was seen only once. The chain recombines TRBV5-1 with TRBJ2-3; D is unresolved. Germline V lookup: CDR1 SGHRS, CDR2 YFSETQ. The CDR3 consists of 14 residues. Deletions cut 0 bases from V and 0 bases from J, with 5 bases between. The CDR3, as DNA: TGCGCCAGCAGCTTGGAACAGAGCACAGATACGCAGTATTTT. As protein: CASSLEQSTDTQYF.

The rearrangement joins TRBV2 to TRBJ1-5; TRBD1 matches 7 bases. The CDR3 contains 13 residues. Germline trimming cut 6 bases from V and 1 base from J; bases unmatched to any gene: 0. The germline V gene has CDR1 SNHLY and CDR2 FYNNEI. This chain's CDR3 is CASRGQSNQPQHF. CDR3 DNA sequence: TGTGCCAGCAGGGGACAGAGCAATCAGCCCCAGCATTTT. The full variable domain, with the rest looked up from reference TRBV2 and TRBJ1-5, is EPEVTQTPSHQVTQMGQEVILRCVPISNHLYFYWYRQILGQKVEFLVSFYNNEISEKSEIFDDQFSVERPDGSNFTLKIRSTKLEDSAMYFCASRGQSNQPQHFGDGTRLSIL.

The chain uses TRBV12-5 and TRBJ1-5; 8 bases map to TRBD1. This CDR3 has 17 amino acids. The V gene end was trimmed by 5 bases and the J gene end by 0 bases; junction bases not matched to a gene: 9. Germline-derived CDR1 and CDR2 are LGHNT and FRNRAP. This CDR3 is CASGGGTGSYSNQPQHF. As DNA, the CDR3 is TGTGCTAGTGGTGGTGGGACAGGATCTTATAGCAATCAGCCCCAGCATTTT.

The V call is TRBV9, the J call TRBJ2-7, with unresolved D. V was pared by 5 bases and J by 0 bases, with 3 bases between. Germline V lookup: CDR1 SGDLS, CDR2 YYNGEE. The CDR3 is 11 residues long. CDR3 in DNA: TGTGCCAGCAGAAACTCCTACGAGCAGTACTTC. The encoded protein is CASRNSYEQYF.

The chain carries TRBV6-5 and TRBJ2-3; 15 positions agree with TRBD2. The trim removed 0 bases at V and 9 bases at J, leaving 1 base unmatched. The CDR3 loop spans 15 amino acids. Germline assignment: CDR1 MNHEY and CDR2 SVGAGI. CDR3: CASSYSGLAGGTQYF. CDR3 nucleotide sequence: TGTGCCAGCAGTTACTCTGGACTAGCGGGGGGGACGCAGTATTTT.

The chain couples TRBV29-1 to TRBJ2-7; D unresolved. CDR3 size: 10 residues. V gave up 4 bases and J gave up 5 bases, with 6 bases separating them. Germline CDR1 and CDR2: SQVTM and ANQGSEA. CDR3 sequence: CSVGQNEQYF. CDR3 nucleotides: TGCAGCGTTGGGCAGAACGAGCAGTACTTC.